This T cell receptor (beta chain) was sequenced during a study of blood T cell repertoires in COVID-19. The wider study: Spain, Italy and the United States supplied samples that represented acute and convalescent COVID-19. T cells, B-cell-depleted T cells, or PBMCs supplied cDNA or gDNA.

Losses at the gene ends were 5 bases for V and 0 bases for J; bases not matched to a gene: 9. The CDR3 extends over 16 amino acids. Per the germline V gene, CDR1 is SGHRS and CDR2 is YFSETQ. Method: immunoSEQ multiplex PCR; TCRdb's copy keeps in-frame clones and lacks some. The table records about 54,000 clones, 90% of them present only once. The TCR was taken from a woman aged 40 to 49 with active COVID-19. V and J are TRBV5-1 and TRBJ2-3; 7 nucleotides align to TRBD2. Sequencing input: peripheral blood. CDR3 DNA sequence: TGCGCCAGCAGGCTTGAACTAGCGACTAGCACAGATACGCAGTATTTT. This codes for CASRLELATSTDTQYF.